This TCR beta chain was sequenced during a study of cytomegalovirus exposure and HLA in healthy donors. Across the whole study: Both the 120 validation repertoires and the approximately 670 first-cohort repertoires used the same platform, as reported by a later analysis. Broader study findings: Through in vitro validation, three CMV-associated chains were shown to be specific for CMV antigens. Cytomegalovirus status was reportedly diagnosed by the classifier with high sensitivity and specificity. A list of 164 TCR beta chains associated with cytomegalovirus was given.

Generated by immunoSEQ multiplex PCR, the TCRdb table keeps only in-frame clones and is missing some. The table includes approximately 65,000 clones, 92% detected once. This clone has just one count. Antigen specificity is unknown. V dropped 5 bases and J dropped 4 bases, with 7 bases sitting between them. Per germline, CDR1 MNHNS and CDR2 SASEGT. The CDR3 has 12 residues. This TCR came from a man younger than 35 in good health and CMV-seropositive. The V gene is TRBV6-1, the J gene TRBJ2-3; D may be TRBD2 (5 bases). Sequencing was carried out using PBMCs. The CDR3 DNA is TGTGCCAGCAGTACGGACTCAGATACGCAGTATTTT. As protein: CASSTDSDTQYF.